The clone carrying this T cell receptor beta chain was seen a few times. Its antigen is as yet unknown. This specimen belongs to a study of vaccination effects on CD4 cells after COVID-19. Regarding the study as a whole: Few convalescent patients were studied, and early post-infection samples were lacking. Vaccine- and infection-induced clones showed marked clonal contraction late following vaccination.

Antigen-specific CD4+ T cells were first expanded with viral peptide pools by the ViraFEST assay and only then sequenced. A 10-day culture period preceded the isolation of CD4+ T cells. Cultures of over 1.5 million PBMC per well contained about 10 IU/ml IL-2 plus 10 ug/ml peptides. Replacing half the medium with IL-2 medium was done on days 3 and 7. Using immunoSEQ multiplex PCR, the repertoire was profiled, and TCRdb retains in-frame clones only, with some absent. The table has just over 30,000 clones, 55% to 75% seen once. Germline values: CDR1 SGHAT, CDR2 FQNNGV. V was clipped by 4 bases and J by 5 bases; unmatched bases: 10. The CDR3 is 15 amino acids.

The sequence was collected from a human donor who received a COVID-19 vaccine. This material consisted of CD4+ T cells from PBMCs cultured with HCoV-229E spike peptides, taken before COVID-19 vaccination. The chain is built from TRBV11-2 and TRBJ1-1; 7 nucleotides line up with TRBD1. The CDR3 region is CASSSYTGDQTEAFF. In DNA form, the CDR3 reads TGTGCCAGCAGCTCATATACAGGGGACCAAACTGAAGCTTTCTTT. Full variable domain (rest looked up from reference TRBV11-2 and TRBJ1-1): EAGVAQSPRYKIIEKRQSVAFWCNPISGHATLYWYQQILGQGPKLLIQFQNNGVVDDSQLPKDRFSAERLKGVDSTLKIQPAKLEDSAVYLCASSSYTGDQTEAFFGQGTRLTVV.